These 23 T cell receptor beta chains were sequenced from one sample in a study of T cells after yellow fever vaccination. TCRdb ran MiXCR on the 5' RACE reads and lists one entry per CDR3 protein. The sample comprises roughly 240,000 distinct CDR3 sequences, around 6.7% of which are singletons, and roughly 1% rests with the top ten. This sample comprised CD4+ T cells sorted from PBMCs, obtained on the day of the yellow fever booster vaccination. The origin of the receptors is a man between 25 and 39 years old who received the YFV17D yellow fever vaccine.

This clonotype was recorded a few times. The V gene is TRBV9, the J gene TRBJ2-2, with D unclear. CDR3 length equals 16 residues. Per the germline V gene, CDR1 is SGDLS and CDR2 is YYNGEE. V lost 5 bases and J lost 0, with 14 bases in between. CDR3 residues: CASSPNGRTNTGELFF. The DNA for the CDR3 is TGTGCCAGCAGTCCGAATGGACGGACGAACACCGGGGAGCTGTTTTTT.

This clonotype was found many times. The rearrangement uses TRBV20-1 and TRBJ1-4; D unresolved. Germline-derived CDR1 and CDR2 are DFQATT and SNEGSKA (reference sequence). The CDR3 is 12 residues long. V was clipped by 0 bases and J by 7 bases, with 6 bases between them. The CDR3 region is CSARDPLEKLFF. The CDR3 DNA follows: TGCAGTGCTAGAGATCCCCTTGAAAAACTGTTTTTT.

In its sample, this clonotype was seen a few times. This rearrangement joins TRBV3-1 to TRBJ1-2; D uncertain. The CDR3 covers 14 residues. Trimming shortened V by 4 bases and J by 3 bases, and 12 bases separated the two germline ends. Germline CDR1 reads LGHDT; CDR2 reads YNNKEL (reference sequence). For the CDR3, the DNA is TGTGCCAGCAGCCTCCGCGGGAGTTACTATGGCTACACCTTC. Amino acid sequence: CASSLRGSYYGYTF.

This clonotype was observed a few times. The CDR3 here is CASSLDLGAKNIQYF. The CDR3 bases are TGTGCCAGCAGCTTAGATTTGGGAGCCAAAAACATTCAGTACTTC. The chain employs TRBV7-9 and TRBJ2-4; D is ambiguous. V gave up 1 base and J gave up 0 bases, with 7 bases separating them. CDR3 size: 15 residues. In germline, CDR1 is SEHNR, CDR2 FQNEAQ (reference sequence).

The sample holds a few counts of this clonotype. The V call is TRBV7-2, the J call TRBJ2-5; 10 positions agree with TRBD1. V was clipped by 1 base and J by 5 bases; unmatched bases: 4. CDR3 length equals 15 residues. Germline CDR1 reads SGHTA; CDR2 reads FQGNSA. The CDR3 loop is CASSLGTGGWETQYF. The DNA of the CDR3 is TGTGCCAGCAGCTTAGGGACAGGGGGTTGGGAGACCCAGTACTTC. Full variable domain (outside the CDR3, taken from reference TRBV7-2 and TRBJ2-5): GAGVSQSPSNKVTEKGKDVELRCDPISGHTALYWYRQSLGQGLEFLIYFQGNSAPDKSGLPSDRFSAERTGGSVSTLTIQRTQQEDSAVYLCASSLGTGGWETQYFGPGTRLLVL.

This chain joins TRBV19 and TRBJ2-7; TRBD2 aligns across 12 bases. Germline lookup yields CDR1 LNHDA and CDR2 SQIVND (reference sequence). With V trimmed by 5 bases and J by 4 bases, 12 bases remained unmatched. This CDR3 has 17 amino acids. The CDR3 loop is CASSSRLAGEAEYEQYF. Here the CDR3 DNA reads TGTGCCAGTAGTTCCCGACTAGCGGGAGAGGCGGAATACGAGCAGTACTTC.

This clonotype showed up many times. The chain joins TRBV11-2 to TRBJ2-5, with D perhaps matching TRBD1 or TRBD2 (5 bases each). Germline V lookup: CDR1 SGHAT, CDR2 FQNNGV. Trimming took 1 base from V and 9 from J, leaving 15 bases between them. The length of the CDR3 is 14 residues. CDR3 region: CASSLVGTGRPQYF. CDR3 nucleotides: TGTGCCAGCAGCTTAGTGGGGACGGGGAGACCCCAGTACTTC.

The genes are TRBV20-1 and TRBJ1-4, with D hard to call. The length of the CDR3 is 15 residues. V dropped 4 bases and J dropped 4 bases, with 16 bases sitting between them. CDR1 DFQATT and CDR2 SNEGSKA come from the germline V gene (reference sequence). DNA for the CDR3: TGCAGTGCTACTCCCTCGGGTGTCGGTAATGAAAAACTGTTTTTT. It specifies CSATPSGVGNEKLFF.

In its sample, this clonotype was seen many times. Here the CDR3 reads CASRAQGMNTEAFF. The CDR3, as DNA: TGTGCCAGCAGGGCCCAAGGGATGAACACTGAAGCTTTCTTT. The gene calls are TRBV25-1 and TRBJ1-1; D remains unclear. Germline V CDR1 and CDR2: MGHDK, SYGVNS. The CDR3 contains 14 residues. With 6 bases removed from V and 0 bases from J, the gap between germline ends came to 11 bases. The variable domain in full, completed from reference TRBV25-1 and TRBJ1-1, reads EADIYQTPRYLVIGTGKKITLECSQTMGHDKMYWYQQDPGMELHLIHYSYGVNSTEKGDLSSESTVSRIRTEHFPLTLESARPSHTSQYLCASRAQGMNTEAFFGQGTRLTVV.

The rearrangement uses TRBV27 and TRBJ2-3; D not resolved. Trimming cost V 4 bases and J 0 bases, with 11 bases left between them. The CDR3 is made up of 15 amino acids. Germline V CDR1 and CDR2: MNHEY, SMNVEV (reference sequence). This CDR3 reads CASSYGLPSTDTQYF. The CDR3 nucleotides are TGTGCCAGCAGTTATGGGCTTCCTAGCACAGATACGCAGTATTTT.

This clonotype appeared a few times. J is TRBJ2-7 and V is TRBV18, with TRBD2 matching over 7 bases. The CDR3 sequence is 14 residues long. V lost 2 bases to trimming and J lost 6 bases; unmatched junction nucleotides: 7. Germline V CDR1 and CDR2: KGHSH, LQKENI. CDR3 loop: CASSPSAGISEQYF. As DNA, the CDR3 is TGTGCCAGCTCACCATCAGCGGGAATTAGCGAGCAGTACTTC.

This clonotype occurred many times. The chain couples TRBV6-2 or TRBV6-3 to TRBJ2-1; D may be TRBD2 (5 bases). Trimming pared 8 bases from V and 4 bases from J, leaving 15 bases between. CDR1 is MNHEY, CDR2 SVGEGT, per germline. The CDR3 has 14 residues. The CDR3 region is CASLRSSFYNEQFF. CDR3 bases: TGTGCCAGCTTGAGGTCTAGCTTTTACAATGAGCAGTTCTTC.

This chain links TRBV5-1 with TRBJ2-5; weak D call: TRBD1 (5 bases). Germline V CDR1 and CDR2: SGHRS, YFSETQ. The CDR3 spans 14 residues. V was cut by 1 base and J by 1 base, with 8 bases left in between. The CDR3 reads CASSLIGAQETQYF. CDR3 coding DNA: TGCGCCAGCAGCTTGATAGGGGCCCAAGAGACCCAGTACTTC.

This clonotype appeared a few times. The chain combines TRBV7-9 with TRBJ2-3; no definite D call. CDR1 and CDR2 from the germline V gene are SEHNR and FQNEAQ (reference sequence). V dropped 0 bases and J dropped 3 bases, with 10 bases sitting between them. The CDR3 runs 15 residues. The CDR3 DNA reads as TGTGCCAGCAGCTTAGCGCTCGCCGGAACAGATACGCAGTATTTT. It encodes CASSLALAGTDTQYF.

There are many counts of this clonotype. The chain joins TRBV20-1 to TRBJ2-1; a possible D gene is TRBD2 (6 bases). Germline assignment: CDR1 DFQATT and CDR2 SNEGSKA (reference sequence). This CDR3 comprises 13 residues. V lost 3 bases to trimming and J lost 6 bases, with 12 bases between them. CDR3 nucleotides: TGCAGTGCTAGCCGGGACTCCGCCAATGAGCAGTTCTTC. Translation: CSASRDSANEQFF.

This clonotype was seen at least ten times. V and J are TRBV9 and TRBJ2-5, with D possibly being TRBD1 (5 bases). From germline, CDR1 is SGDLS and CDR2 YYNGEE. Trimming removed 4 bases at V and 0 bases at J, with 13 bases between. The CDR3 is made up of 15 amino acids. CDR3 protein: CASSPLGVYQETQYF. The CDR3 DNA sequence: TGTGCCAGCAGCCCCTTAGGGGTTTACCAAGAGACCCAGTACTTC.

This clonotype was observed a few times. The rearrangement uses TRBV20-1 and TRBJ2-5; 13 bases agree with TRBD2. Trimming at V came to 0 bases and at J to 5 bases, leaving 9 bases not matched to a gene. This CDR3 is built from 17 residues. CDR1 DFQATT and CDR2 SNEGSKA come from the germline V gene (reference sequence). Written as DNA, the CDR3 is TGCAGTGCTAGAGATCCCCGGACTAGCGGGAGCAGGGAGACCCAGTACTTC. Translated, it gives CSARDPRTSGSRETQYF.

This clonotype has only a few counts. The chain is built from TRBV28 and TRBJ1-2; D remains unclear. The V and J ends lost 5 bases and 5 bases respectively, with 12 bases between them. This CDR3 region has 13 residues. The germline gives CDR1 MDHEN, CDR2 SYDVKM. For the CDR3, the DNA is TGTGCCAGCAGTATCCACACCAAGTATGGCTACACCTTC. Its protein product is CASSIHTKYGYTF.

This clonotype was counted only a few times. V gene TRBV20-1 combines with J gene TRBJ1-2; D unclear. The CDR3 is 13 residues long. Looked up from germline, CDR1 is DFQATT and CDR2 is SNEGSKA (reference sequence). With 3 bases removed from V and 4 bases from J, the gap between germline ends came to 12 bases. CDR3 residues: CSASGRSAYGYTF. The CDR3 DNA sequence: TGCAGTGCTAGTGGCAGGTCTGCCTATGGCTACACCTTC.

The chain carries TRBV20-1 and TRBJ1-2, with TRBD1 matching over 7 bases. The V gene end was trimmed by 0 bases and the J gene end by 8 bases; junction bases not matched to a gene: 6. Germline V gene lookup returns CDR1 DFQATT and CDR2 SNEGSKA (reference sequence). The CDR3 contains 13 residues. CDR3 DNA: TGCAGTGCTAGAGATTCAGGGGGATTCGGCTACACCTTC. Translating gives CSARDSGGFGYTF.

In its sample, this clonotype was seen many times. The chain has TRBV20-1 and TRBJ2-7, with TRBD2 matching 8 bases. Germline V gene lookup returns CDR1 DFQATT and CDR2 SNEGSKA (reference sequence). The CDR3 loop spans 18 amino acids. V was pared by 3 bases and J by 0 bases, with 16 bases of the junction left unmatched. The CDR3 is CSASGGGAGALGSYEQYF. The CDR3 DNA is TGCAGTGCTAGTGGGGGGGGAGCGGGAGCCTTAGGCTCCTACGAGCAGTACTTC.

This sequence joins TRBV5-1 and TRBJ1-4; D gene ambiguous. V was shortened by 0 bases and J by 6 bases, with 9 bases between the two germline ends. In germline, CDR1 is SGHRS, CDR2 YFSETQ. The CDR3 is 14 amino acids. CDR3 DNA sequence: TGCGCCAGCAGCTTGGGTCCGGAGGATGAAAAACTGTTTTTT. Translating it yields CASSLGPEDEKLFF.

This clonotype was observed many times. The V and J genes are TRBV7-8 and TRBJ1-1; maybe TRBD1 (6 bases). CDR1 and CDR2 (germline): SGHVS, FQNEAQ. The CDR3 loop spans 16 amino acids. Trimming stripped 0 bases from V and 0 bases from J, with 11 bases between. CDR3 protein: CASSLAQGRMNTEAFF. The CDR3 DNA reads TGTGCCAGCAGCTTAGCGCAGGGGAGGATGAACACTGAAGCTTTCTTT. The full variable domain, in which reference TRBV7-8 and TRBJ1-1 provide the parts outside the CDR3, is GAGVSQSPRYKVAKRGQDVALRCDPISGHVSLFWYQQALGQGPEFLTYFQNEAQLDKSGLPSDRFFAERPEGSVSTLKIQRTQQEDSAVYLCASSLAQGRMNTEAFFGQGTRLTVV.